This T cell receptor beta chain is from a study of T-cell memory formation after mild COVID-19. Overall study: TCR clusters showed largely donor specificity.

TCR alpha and TCR beta cDNA libraries with sample barcodes and UMIs came from 5'RACE using constant-segment primers. Each CDR3 protein is one row after TCRdb ran MiXCR on the 5' RACE reads. The repertoire holds 350,000 or so distinct CDR3 sequences, with 10% to 15% as singletons. Germline CDR1 reads SGHAT; CDR2 reads FQNNGV. Losses at the gene ends were 5 bases for V and 9 bases for J; bases not matched to a gene: 6. The CDR3 loop spans 12 amino acids. This clonotype was recorded a few times. The chain joins TRBV11-2 to TRBJ1-1; 7 nucleotides match TRBD1. Sequenced sample: PBMCs or a T cell subset sorted from them (not recorded which). The receptor was derived from a man younger than 35 who had mild COVID-19 (a few samples of this study predate the infection). Cell type and time point are not known. CDR3 nucleotide sequence: TGTGCCAGCAGCCCAGACAGGGTACAAGCTTTCTTT. Amino acids: CASSPDRVQAFF. Full variable domain (missing parts from reference TRBV11-2 and TRBJ1-1): EAGVAQSPRYKIIEKRQSVAFWCNPISGHATLYWYQQILGQGPKLLIQFQNNGVVDDSQLPKDRFSAERLKGVDSTLKIQPAKLEDSAVYLCASSPDRVQAFFGQGTRLTVV.